The clone carrying this T cell receptor (beta chain) was seen a few times. These data are taken from a study of blood T cell repertoires in COVID-19. V was pared by 0 bases and J by 3 bases, with 8 bases of the junction left unmatched. There are 17 residues in the CDR3. From germline, CDR1 is SGHVS and CDR2 FQNEAQ. This table comes from immunoSEQ multiplex PCR, and its TCRdb copy is limited to in-frame clones, with some not included. The table shows under 250,000 clones, with approximately 82% occurring only once. The sequenced sample was peripheral blood. The TCR comes from a man younger than 40 who had recovered from COVID-19. The chain employs TRBV7-8 and TRBJ1-3; 7 bases agree with TRBD1. The CDR3 loop reads CASSLALYRGFGNTIYF. The DNA for the CDR3 is TGTGCCAGCAGCTTAGCGCTGTACAGGGGTTTTGGAAACACCATATATTTT.